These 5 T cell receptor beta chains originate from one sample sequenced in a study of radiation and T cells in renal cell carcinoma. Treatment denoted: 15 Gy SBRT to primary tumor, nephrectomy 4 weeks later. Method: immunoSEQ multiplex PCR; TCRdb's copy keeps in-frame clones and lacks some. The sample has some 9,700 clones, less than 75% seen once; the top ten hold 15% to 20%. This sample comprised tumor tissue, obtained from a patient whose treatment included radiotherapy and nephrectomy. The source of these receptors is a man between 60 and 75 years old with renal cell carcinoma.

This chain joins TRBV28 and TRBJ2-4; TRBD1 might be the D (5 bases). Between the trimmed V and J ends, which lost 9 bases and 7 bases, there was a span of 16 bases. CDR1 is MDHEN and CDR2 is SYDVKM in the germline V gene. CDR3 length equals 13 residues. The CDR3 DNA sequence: TGTGCCAGTACGATAGGGGCGGAGAACATTCAGTACTTC. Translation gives CASTIGAENIQYF.

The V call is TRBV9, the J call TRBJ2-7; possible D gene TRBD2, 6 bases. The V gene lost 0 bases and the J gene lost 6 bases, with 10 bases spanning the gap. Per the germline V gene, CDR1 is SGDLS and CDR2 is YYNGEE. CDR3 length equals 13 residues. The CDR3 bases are TGTGCCAGCAGCGTAGTAGGAGGGTCCGAGCAGTACTTC. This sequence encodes CASSVVGGSEQYF.

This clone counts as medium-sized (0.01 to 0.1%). Written as DNA, the CDR3 is TGTGCCAGCAGTTCCGGGACATTAGGTGATCAGCCCCAGCATTTT. Translation: CASSSGTLGDQPQHF. The V call is TRBV28, the J call TRBJ1-5, with D possibly matching TRBD1 (6 bases). The V gene's germline CDR1 is MDHEN and CDR2 SYDVKM. This CDR3 has 15 amino acids. The V and J ends lost 4 bases and 5 bases respectively, with 15 bases between them.

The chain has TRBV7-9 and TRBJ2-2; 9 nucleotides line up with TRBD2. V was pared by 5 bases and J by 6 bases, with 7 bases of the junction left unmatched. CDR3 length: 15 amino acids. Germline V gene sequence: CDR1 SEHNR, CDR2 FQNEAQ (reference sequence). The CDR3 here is CASSVGTSSSGELFF. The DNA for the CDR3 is TGTGCCAGCAGCGTTGGGACTAGCTCATCCGGGGAGCTGTTTTTT.

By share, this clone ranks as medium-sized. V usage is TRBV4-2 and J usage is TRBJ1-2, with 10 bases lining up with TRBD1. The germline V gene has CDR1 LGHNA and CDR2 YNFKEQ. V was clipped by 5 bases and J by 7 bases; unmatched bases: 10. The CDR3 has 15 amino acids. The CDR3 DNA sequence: TGTGCCAGCAGCTCGGACCGGGACAGGGGCCCTGGCTACACCTTC. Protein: CASSSDRDRGPGYTF.